Listed here are 23 T cell receptor beta chains from one sample, sequenced in a study of blood T cell repertoires in COVID-19. TCRdb's table, derived via immunoSEQ multiplex PCR, lists solely in-frame clones and lacks some. Here the sample spans about 500,000 clones, roughly 87% being singletons. The sequencing sample was made of peripheral blood. The receptors were gathered from a man between 18 and 35 years old with COVID-19, enrolled during active disease.

This sequence joins TRBV19 and TRBJ2-3; the match to TRBD2 covers 13 bases. The germline CDR1 and CDR2 sequences are LNHDA and SQIVND (reference sequence). The CDR3 spans 17 residues. The V gene end was trimmed by 4 bases and the J gene end by 0 bases; junction bases not matched to a gene: 4. The CDR3 coding sequence is TGTGCCAGTAGTAGACTAGCGGGAGGCACTAGCACAGATACGCAGTATTTT. Translating gives CASSRLAGGTSTDTQYF.

The chain combines TRBV15 with TRBJ2-5, with 9 positions matching TRBD2. V lost 5 bases to trimming and J lost 1 base; unmatched junction nucleotides: 11. CDR3 size: 17 residues. Germline CDR1 reads LNHNV; CDR2 reads YYDKDF (reference sequence). As DNA, the CDR3 is TGTGCCACCAGCCTCGGGTTGCTAGCGGGACCCCAAGAGACCCAGTACTTC. Translating gives CATSLGLLAGPQETQYF.

The chain recombines TRBV6-1 with TRBJ2-7; D may be TRBD2 (5 bases). The CDR3 runs 15 residues. V was cut by 0 bases and J by 3 bases, with 12 bases left in between. Germline CDR1 MNHNS, CDR2 SASEGT. The CDR3 sequence is CASSEAWRSDYEQYF. CDR3 DNA: TGTGCCAGCAGTGAAGCTTGGAGGTCGGACTACGAGCAGTACTTC.

V usage is TRBV19 and J usage is TRBJ1-5; perhaps TRBD1 as D (6 bases). The CDR3 has 13 amino acids. The V end lost 7 bases, the J end lost 6 bases, and 13 bases lay between the germline ends. Germline CDR1 LNHDA, CDR2 SQIVND (reference sequence). CDR3: CASNYRARQPQHF. The CDR3 DNA is TGTGCCAGTAATTACAGGGCACGTCAGCCCCAGCATTTT.

Written as DNA, the CDR3 is TGCGCCAGCAGTGAGTCGACTGTGGGAGGGCCAGATACGCAGTATTTT. It codes for CASSESTVGGPDTQYF. This sequence joins TRBV10-1 and TRBJ2-3; 7 bases agree with TRBD2. J lost 4 bases, V lost 0 bases, and 7 bases had no gene match. This CDR3 is 16 amino acids long. CDR1 is WNHNN, CDR2 SYGVQD, per germline (reference sequence).

The gene calls are TRBV7-9 and TRBJ2-7, with 10 bases fitting TRBD1. Germline V CDR1 and CDR2: SEHNR, FQNEAQ (reference sequence). This CDR3 has 14 amino acids. Losses at the gene ends were 3 bases for V and 3 bases for J; bases not matched to a gene: 2. CDR3 nucleotides: TGTGCCAGCAGCTTCCGGGACAGGGGCTACGAGCAGTACTTC. Residues: CASSFRDRGYEQYF.

The chain carries TRBV2 and TRBJ2-3; D possibly corresponds to TRBD2 (6 bases). The ends were cut back, 4 bases at V and 0 bases at J, with 14 bases in the middle. In germline, CDR1 is SNHLY, CDR2 FYNNEI. This CDR3 region has 16 residues. CDR3 in DNA: TGTGCCAGCAGTGCGACCGGGGGAATTAGCACAGATACGCAGTATTTT. Translation gives CASSATGGISTDTQYF.

The chain carries TRBV5-6 and TRBJ1-5; 10 nucleotides match TRBD1. Germline-derived CDR1 and CDR2 are SGHDT and YYEEEE. The V gene end was trimmed by 3 bases and the J gene end by 7 bases; junction bases not matched to a gene: 4. This CDR3 is built from 14 residues. The CDR3 sequence: CASSSGQGPQPQHF. The CDR3 nucleotides read TGTGCCAGCAGCTCGGGACAGGGGCCCCAGCCCCAGCATTTT.

V is TRBV6-4 and J is TRBJ2-1; 8 nucleotides match TRBD2. The CDR3 runs 13 residues. V lost 4 bases, J lost 10 bases, and 6 bases stayed unmatched. Germline lookup yields CDR1 MRHNA and CDR2 SNTAGT. The CDR3 loop is CASSGTSLGEQFF. CDR3 coding DNA: TGTGCCAGCAGTGGGACTAGCCTCGGGGAGCAGTTCTTC.

V and J are TRBV2 and TRBJ2-2; 14 bases align to TRBD2. J gave up 5 bases and V 1 base, and 12 bases lay outside the gene matches. CDR3 length: 20 residues. The V gene's germline CDR1 is SNHLY and CDR2 FYNNEI. This chain's CDR3 is CASSEEGRTSGRPETGELFF. The CDR3 region has the DNA TGTGCCAGCAGTGAAGAGGGTAGGACTAGCGGGAGGCCGGAGACCGGGGAGCTGTTTTTT.

This chain uses TRBV4-1 with TRBJ2-1; 9 bases map to TRBD2. The V and J ends lost 0 bases and 8 bases, in that order; junction bases with no gene match: 14. Looked up from germline, CDR1 is MGHRA and CDR2 is YSYEKL. This CDR3 contains 18 residues. The CDR3 sequence is CASSQDRRLAVPGDEQFF. The CDR3 nucleotides are TGCGCCAGCAGCCAAGATCGGAGACTAGCGGTCCCCGGTGATGAGCAGTTCTTC.

The chain uses TRBV24-1 and TRBJ2-7; D may be TRBD1 (5 bases). Germline V gene sequence: CDR1 KGHDR, CDR2 SFDVKD. CDR3 length equals 13 residues. V dropped 3 bases and J dropped 6 bases, with 11 bases sitting between them. The CDR3 sequence is CATSDIQGGEQYF. DNA of the CDR3: TGTGCCACCAGTGATATCCAGGGCGGCGAGCAGTACTTC.

For the CDR3, the DNA is TGTGCCAGCAGCTTCCTAACAGGGGCAGATACGCAGTATTTT. This encodes CASSFLTGADTQYF. The chain recombines TRBV11-2 with TRBJ2-3; TRBD1 matches at 7 bases. The CDR3 totals 14 residues. Germline CDR1 and CDR2: SGHAT and FQNNGV. J was trimmed by 4 bases and V by 3 bases; bases with no gene match: 4.

V gene TRBV6-5 combines with J gene TRBJ2-3; D unclear. This CDR3 spans 12 amino acids. V lost 6 bases, J lost 3 bases, and 7 bases lay in between. Germline CDR1 is MNHEY and CDR2 is SVGAGI. The CDR3 here is CASRAPTDTQYF. The DNA for the CDR3 is TGTGCCAGCAGGGCCCCGACAGATACGCAGTATTTT.

The J gene is TRBJ2-7, the V gene TRBV5-4, with 7 bases matching TRBD1. Per germline, CDR1 SGHNT and CDR2 YYREEE (reference sequence). The CDR3 length is 12 residues. Losses at the gene ends were 7 bases for V and 5 bases for J; bases not matched to a gene: 6. This CDR3 reads CASGTEAHEQYF. The DNA for the CDR3 is TGTGCCAGCGGGACAGAGGCCCACGAGCAGTACTTC.

This clone was counted a few times. The chain has TRBV2 and TRBJ1-3; D call uncertain. CDR3 size: 15 residues. The germline V gene encodes CDR1 SNHLY and CDR2 FYNNEI. V lost 3 bases to trimming and J lost 0 bases, with 9 bases between them. The CDR3 DNA reads TGTGCCAGCAGTGATGTCACAAGCTCTGGAAACACCATATATTTT. It codes for CASSDVTSSGNTIYF.

The V gene is TRBV7-9, the J gene TRBJ2-4; 7 positions agree with TRBD1. There are 14 residues in the CDR3. The V and J ends lost 6 bases and 9 bases, in that order; junction bases with no gene match: 11. The V gene's germline CDR1 is SEHNR and CDR2 FQNEAQ (reference sequence). The CDR3 sequence: CASRFTGDEGIQYF. CDR3 DNA: TGTGCCAGCAGGTTTACAGGGGACGAGGGCATTCAGTACTTC.

This sequence joins TRBV4-1 and TRBJ2-2, with a tentative D call TRBD1 (7 bases). The CDR3 covers 18 residues. The V end lost 0 bases, the J end lost 3 bases, and 17 bases lay between the germline ends. Per the germline V gene, CDR1 is MGHRA and CDR2 is YSYEKL. The CDR3 protein is CASSQEGGEGAHTGELFF. The CDR3 bases are TGCGCCAGCAGCCAAGAGGGGGGCGAGGGGGCCCACACCGGGGAGCTGTTTTTT.

The V gene is TRBV5-1, the J gene TRBJ1-1, with 7 nucleotides matching TRBD1. Unmatched junction bases numbered 5, after V lost 4 bases and J lost 8 bases. CDR3 size: 12 residues. Germline loops: CDR1 SGHRS, CDR2 YFSETQ. CDR3 residues: CASSPPDREAFF. The CDR3 bases are TGCGCCAGCAGCCCGCCGGACAGGGAAGCTTTCTTT.

CDR3 in amino acids: CASSVGSLATDTQYF. CDR3 coding DNA: TGTGCCAGCAGCGTAGGGTCGCTAGCGACAGATACGCAGTATTTT. This chain joins TRBV9 and TRBJ2-3; D perhaps matches TRBD2 (6 bases). V dropped 0 bases and J dropped 3 bases, with 11 bases sitting between them. Germline loops: CDR1 SGDLS, CDR2 YYNGEE. The CDR3 has 15 amino acids.

This chain joins TRBV10-3 and TRBJ1-1, with D unclear. The V end lost 9 bases, the J end lost 0 bases, and 11 bases lay between the germline ends. The CDR3 is made up of 13 amino acids. Germline V gene data show CDR1 as ENHRY and CDR2 as SYGVKD. Written as DNA, the CDR3 is TGTGCCATTGGCGTACAGCTGAACACTGAAGCTTTCTTT. Protein sequence: CAIGVQLNTEAFF.

The chain employs TRBV7-6 and TRBJ1-1; D perhaps matches TRBD1 (5 bases). The CDR3 consists of 14 residues. Deletions cut 5 bases from V and 8 bases from J, with 18 bases between. CDR1 SGHVS and CDR2 FNYEAQ come from the germline V gene. This chain's CDR3 is CASSPQEVNREAFF. In nucleotides, the CDR3 is TGTGCCAGCAGCCCACAGGAAGTCAATAGGGAAGCTTTCTTT.

This clone was picked up a small number of times. The chain recombines TRBV7-8 with TRBJ1-6, with TRBD1 as a possible D gene (6 bases). Germline V gives CDR1 SGHVS, CDR2 FQNEAQ. Trimming shortened V by 5 bases and J by 10 bases, and 15 bases separated the two germline ends. There are 14 residues in the CDR3. CDR3 sequence: CASSLDRNWSPLHF. CDR3 nucleotides: TGTGCCAGCAGCCTCGACAGGAATTGGTCACCCCTCCACTTT. Variable domain in full (rest from reference TRBV7-8 and TRBJ1-6): GAGVSQSPRYKVAKRGQDVALRCDPISGHVSLFWYQQALGQGPEFLTYFQNEAQLDKSGLPSDRFFAERPEGSVSTLKIQRTQQEDSAVYLCASSLDRNWSPLHFGNGTRLTVT.